The source of this TCR beta chain is a study of CD8+CD57+ T cells in acquired aplastic anemia. Study as a whole: The study obtained about 10 million reads on average for CD4+ cells from healthy donors. Whole-study results and caveats: Patients and controls shared twenty-nine CD8+ CDR3 sequences. Patients showed no significant difference from controls in CD8+ Simpson's diversity.

The CDR3 is 12 residues long. Germline V gives CDR1 SQVTM, CDR2 ANQGSEA. V was pared by 7 bases and J by 0 bases, with 10 bases between. As regards this clonotype: Its antigen is not known.

TCR beta VDJ and CDR3 were profiled, and genomic DNA was the template. TCRdb re-called the reads through MiXCR, storing one row per CDR3 protein. The sample consists of 110,000 or so distinct CDR3 sequences, 51% of them appearing once. The TCR originated in a human donor in good health, serving as a control. Specimen: sorted CD4+, CD8+, or CD8+CD57+ T cells (not recorded which) from PBMCs. The rearrangement uses TRBV29-1 and TRBJ2-7, with D perhaps TRBD1 (5 bases). The CDR3 nucleotides are TGCAGCGGAGGACACGGCTCCTACGAGCAGTACTTC. The encoded protein is CSGGHGSYEQYF.